Below are 32 T cell receptor beta chains sequenced from a single sample in a study of cytomegalovirus exposure and HLA in healthy donors. Amplification used 60 Vbeta primers and 13 Jbeta primers. Assay: immunoSEQ multiplex PCR; the TCRdb copy retains only in-frame clones and omits some. The sample contains around 190,000 clones, approximately 80% of which appear only once. Sequences were obtained from PBMCs. These TCRs come from a woman aged 25 to 45 in good health and CMV-seronegative.

This chain links TRBV19 with TRBJ2-3; TRBD1 matches at 9 bases. The CDR3 loop spans 17 amino acids. V lost 1 base and J lost 4; bases outside the gene matches: 9. Germline values: CDR1 LNHDA, CDR2 SQIVND (reference sequence). The CDR3: CASSIGRLRDRADTQYF. CDR3 sequence (DNA): TGTGCCAGTAGTATAGGAAGGTTGCGGGACAGGGCAGATACGCAGTATTTT. Full variable domain (missing parts from reference TRBV19 and TRBJ2-3): DGGITQSPKYLFRKEGQNVTLSCEQNLNHDAMYWYRQDPGQGLRLIYYSQIVNDFQKGDIAEGYSVSREKKESFPLTVTSAQKNPTAFYLCASSIGRLRDRADTQYFGPGTRLTVL.

The rearrangement links TRBV9 to TRBJ2-7, with 8 nucleotides matching TRBD2. The CDR3 extends over 15 amino acids. V dropped 3 bases and J dropped 5; count of bases not matched to a gene: 10. Germline V gene sequence: CDR1 SGDLS, CDR2 YYNGEE. CDR3 sequence reads: CASSASGSGPDEQYF. CDR3 DNA sequence: TGTGCCAGCAGCGCGAGCGGGAGTGGACCCGACGAGCAGTACTTC.

This clone was seen a few times. V usage is TRBV11-2 and J usage is TRBJ1-2, with D possibly TRBD1 on 6 matching bases. V shed 0 bases and J shed 6 bases, with 14 bases lying between them. Looked up from germline, CDR1 is SGHAT and CDR2 is FQNNGV. CDR3 length: 15 amino acids. CDR3 nucleotides: TGTGCCAGCAGCTTAGACGTAGGGGGATTGAATGGCTACACCTTC. Translation gives CASSLDVGGLNGYTF. The entire variable domain, with the rest obtained from reference TRBV11-2 and TRBJ1-2, is as follows: EAGVAQSPRYKIIEKRQSVAFWCNPISGHATLYWYQQILGQGPKLLIQFQNNGVVDDSQLPKDRFSAERLKGVDSTLKIQPAKLEDSAVYLCASSLDVGGLNGYTFGSGTRLTVV.

The genes are TRBV5-4 and TRBJ2-7; the D gene is possibly TRBD2 (5 bases). This CDR3 has 16 amino acids. Germline CDR1 is SGHNT and CDR2 is YYREEE (reference sequence). Trimming took 0 bases from V and 4 from J, leaving 17 bases between them. In DNA, the CDR3 is TGTGCCAGCAGCTTGGACCCCGCCCTAAGGGAGTACGAGCAGTACTTC. As protein: CASSLDPALREYEQYF.

This chain uses TRBV4-2 with TRBJ2-7; TRBD2 agrees at 9 bases. Germline-derived CDR1 and CDR2 are LGHNA and YNFKEQ. This CDR3 region has 17 residues. The V gene end was trimmed by 1 base and the J gene end by 3 bases; junction bases not matched to a gene: 10. This chain's CDR3 is CASSQVVAGVGRYEQYF. In nucleotides, the CDR3 is TGTGCCAGCAGCCAAGTCGTAGCGGGAGTCGGTCGCTACGAGCAGTACTTC.

This clone has a handful of counts. This chain uses TRBV11-2 with TRBJ2-7, with D maybe TRBD2 (5 bases). Trimming removed 3 bases at V and 0 bases at J, with 9 bases between. From germline, CDR1 is SGHAT and CDR2 FQNNGV. This CDR3 is 14 amino acids long. CDR3 nucleotide sequence: TGTGCCAGCAGCTTCAGAGGGTTCTCCTACGAGCAGTACTTC. Its translation is CASSFRGFSYEQYF.

This chain uses TRBV7-2 with TRBJ2-7; 11 bases line up with TRBD1. CDR1 and CDR2 from the germline V gene are SGHTA and FQGNSA. The CDR3 is 16 residues long. After removal of 1 base from V and 2 bases from J, the junction contained 4 bases not matched to a gene. Written as DNA, the CDR3 is TGTGCCAGCAGCTTAGTTCCGGGACAGGGGGCCTACGAGCAGTACTTC. It encodes CASSLVPGQGAYEQYF.

Comments on this clone: The sample holds other DNA sequences that translate to the same CDR3. J is TRBJ2-7 and V is TRBV9; D remains unclear. The CDR3 runs 14 residues. Between the trimmed V and J ends, which lost 0 bases and 2 bases, there was a span of 9 bases. Germline V gene sequence: CDR1 SGDLS, CDR2 YYNGEE. The chain's CDR3 is CASSVGGLPYEQYF. DNA of the CDR3: TGTGCCAGCAGCGTAGGCGGTCTCCCCTACGAGCAGTACTTC.

Only one count was recorded for this clone. The J gene is TRBJ1-5, the V gene TRBV10-3; D perhaps matches TRBD1 (5 bases). The CDR3 spans 15 residues. Germline CDR1 and CDR2: ENHRY and SYGVKD. V lost 6 bases, J lost 3 bases, and 15 bases lay in between. CDR3 in amino acids: CAISAGTDYNQPQHF. The DNA for the CDR3 is TGTGCCATCAGCGCCGGGACGGACTACAATCAGCCCCAGCATTTT.

The chain combines TRBV16 with TRBJ1-1; no firm D call. The V gene's germline CDR1 is KGHSY and CDR2 FQNENV. The V and J ends lost 0 bases and 7 bases respectively, with 12 bases between them. This CDR3 contains 14 residues. The CDR3 coding sequence is TGTGCCAGCAGCCAATCGAGAGCCGTGCGTGAAGCTTTCTTT. Residues: CASSQSRAVREAFF.

The gene calls are TRBV2 and TRBJ1-5, with no clear D. CDR3 length: 14 residues. The germline gives CDR1 SNHLY, CDR2 FYNNEI. The V gene lost 2 bases and the J gene lost 0 bases, with 5 bases spanning the gap. Written as DNA, the CDR3 is TGTGCCAGCAGTGAATTTCATAGCAATCAGCCCCAGCATTTT. It yields the protein CASSEFHSNQPQHF.

The CDR3 here is CASSIGTTYEQYF. Written as DNA, the CDR3 is TGTGCCAGTAGTATCGGGACTACCTACGAGCAGTACTTC. V and J are TRBV19 and TRBJ2-7; 7 nucleotides align to TRBD2. The J segment lost 2 bases and the V segment lost 3 bases, leaving 1 base of the junction unmatched. Germline CDR1 LNHDA, CDR2 SQIVND (reference sequence). There are 13 residues in the CDR3.

This rearrangement joins TRBV4-2 to TRBJ1-2; D remains unclear. V shed 3 bases and J shed 7 bases, with 9 bases lying between them. The CDR3 sequence is 12 residues long. Germline loops: CDR1 LGHNA, CDR2 YNFKEQ. CDR3 nucleotides: TGTGCCAGCAGCCAGTCAAGCGGTGGCTACACCTTC. As protein: CASSQSSGGYTF.

The chain links TRBV19 to TRBJ1-1; tentatively, D is TRBD1 (5 bases). CDR1 and CDR2 from the germline V gene are LNHDA and SQIVND (reference sequence). V lost 5 bases and J lost 1, with 17 bases in between. The CDR3 is 16 amino acids. Here the CDR3 reads CASSAGRWKTNTEAFF. The CDR3 nucleotides are TGTGCCAGTAGTGCAGGGAGGTGGAAAACGAACACTGAAGCTTTCTTT.

The chain is built from TRBV4-1 and TRBJ1-2; a weak D match, TRBD1 (6 bases). The CDR3 sequence is 14 residues long. Germline CDR1 is MGHRA and CDR2 is YSYEKL. The germline V and J ends were trimmed by 2 bases and 7 bases, with 14 bases remaining between them. CDR3 nucleotide sequence: TGCGCCAGCAGCCAAATTGAACAGGGAAGTGGCTACACCTTC. Amino acids: CASSQIEQGSGYTF.

This sequence joins TRBV5-1 and TRBJ1-1; 9 bases fit TRBD1. The ends lost 0 bases at V and 3 bases at J; junction bases unmatched: 6. Germline assignment: CDR1 SGHRS and CDR2 YFSETQ. The CDR3 runs to 16 residues. DNA for the CDR3: TGCGCCAGCAGCTTGGTGGGTGGACAGGGGTACACTGAAGCTTTCTTT. Protein sequence: CASSLVGGQGYTEAFF.

This rearrangement joins TRBV2 to TRBJ2-7; maybe TRBD1 (7 bases). Looked up from germline, CDR1 is SNHLY and CDR2 is FYNNEI. Trimming took 6 bases from V and 7 from J, leaving 19 bases between them. This CDR3 is 14 amino acids long. CDR3 in amino acids: CASRLAGGLREQYF. The CDR3 nucleotides read TGTGCCAGCAGACTAGCAGGGGGTCTACGGGAGCAGTACTTC.

This rearrangement joins TRBV30 to TRBJ2-2; D is unclear. V was pared by 0 bases and J by 8 bases, with 4 bases between. The CDR3 contains 11 residues. CDR1 and CDR2 (germline): GTSNPN, SVGIG (reference sequence). CDR3: CAWSVSGELFF. CDR3 nucleotide sequence: TGTGCCTGGAGTGTATCTGGGGAGCTGTTTTTT.

The chain uses TRBV19 and TRBJ1-4; 8 bases match TRBD1. Trimming at V came to 7 bases and at J to 8 bases, leaving 12 bases not matched to a gene. In germline, CDR1 is LNHDA, CDR2 SQIVND (reference sequence). This CDR3 comprises 15 residues. The CDR3 bases are TGTGCCAGTACCGAGGGACAGGAAGGGACAGAAAAACTGTTTTTT. Translation: CASTEGQEGTEKLFF.

The chain employs TRBV5-1 and TRBJ1-5, with 12 bases lining up with TRBD1. This CDR3 is 18 amino acids long. The ends lost 0 bases at V and 7 bases at J; junction bases unmatched: 11. CDR1 SGHRS and CDR2 YFSETQ come from the germline V gene. The CDR3 is CASSLALYRDRGHQPQHF. The CDR3 DNA is TGCGCCAGCAGCTTGGCTCTCTACCGGGACAGGGGGCACCAGCCCCAGCATTTT. The entire variable domain, with the rest obtained from reference TRBV5-1 and TRBJ1-5, is as follows: KAGVTQTPRYLIKTRGQQVTLSCSPISGHRSVSWYQQTPGQGLQFLFEYFSETQRNKGNFPGRFSGRQFSNSRSEMNVSTLELGDSALYLCASSLALYRDRGHQPQHFGDGTRLSIL.

V and J are TRBV2 and TRBJ2-3; possible D gene TRBD2, 6 bases. V was shortened by 9 bases and J by 0 bases, with 13 bases between the two germline ends. Germline-derived CDR1 and CDR2 are SNHLY and FYNNEI. The CDR3 has 14 residues. The CDR3 nucleotides are TGTGCCAGGGGGTCGGGGACTAGCACAGATACGCAGTATTTT. Its protein product is CARGSGTSTDTQYF.

This clone has more than one count but fewer than ten. The CDR3 nucleotides are TGTGCCAGCAGCTTGGCGGGGAACCAAGAGACCCAGTACTTC. This codes for CASSLAGNQETQYF. V gene TRBV5-6 combines with J gene TRBJ2-5, with a tentative D call TRBD2 (5 bases). This CDR3 is 14 amino acids long. Trimming shortened V by 0 bases and J by 0 bases, and 6 bases separated the two germline ends. The V gene's germline CDR1 is SGHDT and CDR2 YYEEEE.

The chain links TRBV15 to TRBJ2-4, with D possibly matching TRBD1 (6 bases). V lost 0 bases and J 8 bases, leaving 17 bases between the germline ends. The CDR3 runs 16 residues. Per germline, CDR1 LNHNV and CDR2 YYDKDF (reference sequence). The CDR3 sequence: CATSRDQSGGFYIQYF. CDR3 nucleotides: TGTGCCACCAGCAGAGATCAGTCTGGGGGCTTTTACATTCAGTACTTC.

This clone was observed once. The rearrangement uses TRBV7-9 and TRBJ1-1; TRBD1 matches at 8 bases. The germline V gene has CDR1 SEHNR and CDR2 FQNEAQ (reference sequence). This CDR3 is 15 amino acids long. V trimming: 2 bases; J trimming: 5 bases; junction bases outside the gene matches: 7. The CDR3 DNA follows: TGTGCCAGCAGCTTAATGTCAGGGGGCGGAACTGAAGCTTTCTTT. Amino acid sequence: CASSLMSGGGTEAFF. The entire variable domain, with the rest obtained from reference TRBV7-9 and TRBJ1-1, is as follows: DTGVSQNPRHKITKRGQNVTFRCDPISEHNRLYWYRQTLGQGPEFLTYFQNEAQLEKSRLLSDRFSAERPKGSFSTLEIQRTEQGDSAMYLCASSLMSGGGTEAFFGQGTRLTVV.

The chain employs TRBV2 and TRBJ2-7, with D maybe TRBD2 (7 bases). The CDR3 consists of 15 residues. Germline V gene data show CDR1 as SNHLY and CDR2 as FYNNEI. Trimming took off 1 base at V and 5 bases at J, with 15 bases between the two ends. CDR3 nucleotides: TGTGCCAGCAGTGAAGTTAGGCAGGGGAGGGACGAGCAGTACTTC. Amino acid sequence: CASSEVRQGRDEQYF. The full variable domain, with the rest looked up from reference TRBV2 and TRBJ2-7, is EPEVTQTPSHQVTQMGQEVILRCVPISNHLYFYWYRQILGQKVEFLVSFYNNEISEKSEIFDDQFSVERPDGSNFTLKIRSTKLEDSAMYFCASSEVRQGRDEQYFGPGTRLTVT.

The rearrangement uses TRBV11-2 and TRBJ2-7; no definite D call. This CDR3 contains 12 residues. CDR1 is SGHAT, CDR2 FQNNGV, per germline. Between the trimmed V and J ends, which lost 0 bases and 2 bases, there was a span of 2 bases. Here the CDR3 reads CASSLDTYEQYF. CDR3 coding DNA: TGTGCCAGCAGCTTAGATACCTACGAGCAGTACTTC.

The rearrangement joins TRBV6-4 to TRBJ1-4; 9 nucleotides line up with TRBD1. The trim removed 2 bases at V and 7 bases at J, leaving 23 bases unmatched. Germline loops: CDR1 MRHNA, CDR2 SNTAGT. This CDR3 is built from 21 residues. CDR3 nucleotide sequence: TGTGCCAGCAGTGACGCGGCCGGGACAGGGAATTTTTCCCAACTAAGTGAAAAACTGTTTTTT. Its protein product is CASSDAAGTGNFSQLSEKLFF.

In its sample, this clone was seen a few times. The chain combines TRBV5-1 with TRBJ2-7; perhaps TRBD2 as D (6 bases). There are 12 residues in the CDR3. Per the germline V gene, CDR1 is SGHRS and CDR2 is YFSETQ. The V end lost 4 bases, the J end lost 9 bases, and 14 bases lay between the germline ends. As DNA, the CDR3 is TGCGCCAGCAGCCCCGGGGACTCTCGGCAGTACTTC. Translating gives CASSPGDSRQYF.

The chain uses TRBV6-5 and TRBJ1-3, with D perhaps TRBD1 (5 bases). The CDR3 extends over 15 amino acids. The ends were cut back, 0 bases at V and 3 bases at J, with 9 bases in the middle. Germline CDR1 reads MNHEY; CDR2 reads SVGAGI. This CDR3 reads CASSYSGVFGNTIYF. In nucleotides, the CDR3 is TGTGCCAGCAGTTACTCAGGGGTATTTGGAAACACCATATATTTT.

This chain joins TRBV9 and TRBJ2-3; TRBD2 aligns across 8 bases. Germline V gives CDR1 SGDLS, CDR2 YYNGEE. The trim removed 4 bases at V and 5 bases at J, leaving 15 bases unmatched. CDR3 length equals 17 residues. CDR3 in DNA: TGTGCCAGCAGCCAGCAATTAGCGGGGTGGAACAAAGATACGCAGTATTTT. As protein: CASSQQLAGWNKDTQYF.

The CDR3 bases are TGTGCCAGCAGCTTGGCGGGGTTCAATCAGCCCCAGCATTTT. Protein sequence: CASSLAGFNQPQHF. V is TRBV5-5 and J is TRBJ1-5; D not certain. The germline V gene has CDR1 SGHKS and CDR2 YYEKEE (reference sequence). Trimming removed 0 bases from V and 3 bases from J, with 7 bases in between. The CDR3 has 14 residues.

The V and J genes are TRBV30 and TRBJ2-7, with D possibly being TRBD1 (6 bases). The CDR3 consists of 17 residues. V was pared by 0 bases and J by 2 bases, with 20 bases between. Per the germline V gene, CDR1 is GTSNPN and CDR2 is SVGIG (reference sequence). The chain's CDR3 is CAWSVKQGPKPAYEQYF. The DNA for the CDR3 is TGTGCCTGGAGTGTAAAGCAGGGGCCTAAACCAGCCTACGAGCAGTACTTC.